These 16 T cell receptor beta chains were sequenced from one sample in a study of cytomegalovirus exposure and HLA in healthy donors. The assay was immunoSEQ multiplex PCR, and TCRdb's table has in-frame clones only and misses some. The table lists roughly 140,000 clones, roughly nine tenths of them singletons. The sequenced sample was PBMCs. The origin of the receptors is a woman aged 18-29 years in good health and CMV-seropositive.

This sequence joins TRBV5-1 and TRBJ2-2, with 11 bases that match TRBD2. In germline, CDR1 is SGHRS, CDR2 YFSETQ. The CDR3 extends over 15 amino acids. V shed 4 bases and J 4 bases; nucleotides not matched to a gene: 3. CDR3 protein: CASSQLAGGTGELFF. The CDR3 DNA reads TGCGCCAGCAGCCAGCTAGCGGGAGGCACCGGGGAGCTGTTTTTT.

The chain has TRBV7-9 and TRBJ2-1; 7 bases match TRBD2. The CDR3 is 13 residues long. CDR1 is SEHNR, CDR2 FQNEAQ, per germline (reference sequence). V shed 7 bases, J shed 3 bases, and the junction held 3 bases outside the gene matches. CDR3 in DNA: TGTGCCAGCACCGGGACTAACTACAATGAGCAGTTCTTC. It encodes CASTGTNYNEQFF. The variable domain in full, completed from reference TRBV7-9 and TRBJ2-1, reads DTGVSQNPRHKITKRGQNVTFRCDPISEHNRLYWYRQTLGQGPEFLTYFQNEAQLEKSRLLSDRFSAERPKGSFSTLEIQRTEQGDSAMYLCASTGTNYNEQFFGPGTRLTVL.

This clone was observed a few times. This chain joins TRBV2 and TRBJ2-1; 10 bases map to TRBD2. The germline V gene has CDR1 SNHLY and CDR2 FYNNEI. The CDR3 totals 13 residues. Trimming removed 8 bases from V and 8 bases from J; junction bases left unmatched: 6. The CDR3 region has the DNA TGTGCCAGCGGGGCTAGCGGGAGCTATGAGCAGTTCTTC. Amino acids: CASGASGSYEQFF.

The CDR3 nucleotides read TGTGCCAGCAGCCGGACAGGGGACACTGAAGCTTTCTTT. Protein sequence: CASSRTGDTEAFF. The chain links TRBV7-9 to TRBJ1-1; 9 positions agree with TRBD1. The CDR3 extends over 13 amino acids. V lost 5 bases, J lost 3 bases, and 1 base stayed unmatched. The V gene's germline CDR1 is SEHNR and CDR2 FQNEAQ (reference sequence). The full variable domain, rest sourced from reference TRBV7-9 and TRBJ1-1, is DTGVSQNPRHKITKRGQNVTFRCDPISEHNRLYWYRQTLGQGPEFLTYFQNEAQLEKSRLLSDRFSAERPKGSFSTLEIQRTEQGDSAMYLCASSRTGDTEAFFGQGTRLTVV.

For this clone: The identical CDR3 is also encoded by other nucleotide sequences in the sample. In DNA form, the CDR3 reads TGTGCCAGCAGCCCAGGACTAGCGGGAGGGGAGGGTGAGCAGTACTTC. It codes for CASSPGLAGGEGEQYF. The chain uses TRBV5-6 and TRBJ2-7, with 15 bases aligning to TRBD2. CDR3 length equals 16 residues. J was trimmed by 7 bases and V by 4 bases; bases with no gene match: 9. Germline V lookup: CDR1 SGHDT, CDR2 YYEEEE.

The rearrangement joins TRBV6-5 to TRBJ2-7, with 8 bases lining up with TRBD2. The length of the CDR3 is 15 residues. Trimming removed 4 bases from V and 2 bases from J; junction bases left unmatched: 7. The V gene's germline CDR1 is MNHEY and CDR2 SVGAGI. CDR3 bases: TGTGCCAGCAGTTCCCGGACTAGCAGTCCCTACGAGCAGTACTTC. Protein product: CASSSRTSSPYEQYF.

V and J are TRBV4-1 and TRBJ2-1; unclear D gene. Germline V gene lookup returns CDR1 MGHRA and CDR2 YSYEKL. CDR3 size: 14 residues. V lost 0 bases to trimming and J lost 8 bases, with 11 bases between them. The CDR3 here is CASSQESLLDEQFF. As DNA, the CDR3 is TGCGCCAGCAGCCAAGAATCTCTCCTCGATGAGCAGTTCTTC.

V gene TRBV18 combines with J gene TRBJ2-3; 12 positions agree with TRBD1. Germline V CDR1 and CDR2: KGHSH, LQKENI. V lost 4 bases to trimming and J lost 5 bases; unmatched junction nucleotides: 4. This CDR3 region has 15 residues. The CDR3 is CASSRGQGAGDTQYF. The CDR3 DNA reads TGTGCCAGCTCACGGGGACAGGGGGCAGGAGATACGCAGTATTTT.

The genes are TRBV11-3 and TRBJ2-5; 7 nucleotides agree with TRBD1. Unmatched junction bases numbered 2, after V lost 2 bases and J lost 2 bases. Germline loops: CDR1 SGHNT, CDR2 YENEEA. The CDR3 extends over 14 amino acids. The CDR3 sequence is CASSLRTGQETQYF. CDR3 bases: TGTGCCAGCAGCTTACGGACAGGACAAGAGACCCAGTACTTC. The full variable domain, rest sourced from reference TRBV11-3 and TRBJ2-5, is EAGVVQSPRYKIIEKKQPVAFWCNPISGHNTLYWYLQNLGQGPELLIRYENEEAVDDSQLPKDRFSAERLKGVDSTLKIQPAELGDSAVYLCASSLRTGQETQYFGPGTRLLVL.

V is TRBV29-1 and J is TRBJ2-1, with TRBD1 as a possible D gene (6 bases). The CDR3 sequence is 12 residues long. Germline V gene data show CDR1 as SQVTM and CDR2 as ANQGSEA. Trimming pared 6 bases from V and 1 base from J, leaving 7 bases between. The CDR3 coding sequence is TGCAGCGTCCAGGGGTCCTACAATGAGCAGTTCTTC. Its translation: CSVQGSYNEQFF.

The CDR3 nucleotides are TGTGCCAGTAGGTCCGGGACAGGGTGGAGCCAGCCCCAGCATTTT. This translates into CASRSGTGWSQPQHF. V is TRBV19 and J is TRBJ1-5; 9 nucleotides line up with TRBD1. The ends lost 6 bases at V and 7 bases at J; junction bases unmatched: 10. CDR3 size: 15 residues. CDR1 and CDR2 from the germline V gene are LNHDA and SQIVND (reference sequence).

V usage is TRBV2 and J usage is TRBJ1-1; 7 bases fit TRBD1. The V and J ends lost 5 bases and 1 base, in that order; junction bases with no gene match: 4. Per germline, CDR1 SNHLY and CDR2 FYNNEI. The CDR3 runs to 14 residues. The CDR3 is CASSIRTGNTEAFF. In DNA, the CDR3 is TGTGCCAGCAGTATCCGGACAGGGAACACTGAAGCTTTCTTT. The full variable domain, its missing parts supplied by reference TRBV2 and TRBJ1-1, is EPEVTQTPSHQVTQMGQEVILRCVPISNHLYFYWYRQILGQKVEFLVSFYNNEISEKSEIFDDQFSVERPDGSNFTLKIRSTKLEDSAMYFCASSIRTGNTEAFFGQGTRLTVV.

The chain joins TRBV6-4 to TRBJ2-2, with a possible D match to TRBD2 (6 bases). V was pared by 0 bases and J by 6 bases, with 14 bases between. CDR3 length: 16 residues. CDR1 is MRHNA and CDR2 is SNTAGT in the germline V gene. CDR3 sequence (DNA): TGTGCCAGCAGTGACTCGGAAGCGGGTGTCGCCGGGGAGCTGTTTTTT. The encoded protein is CASSDSEAGVAGELFF.

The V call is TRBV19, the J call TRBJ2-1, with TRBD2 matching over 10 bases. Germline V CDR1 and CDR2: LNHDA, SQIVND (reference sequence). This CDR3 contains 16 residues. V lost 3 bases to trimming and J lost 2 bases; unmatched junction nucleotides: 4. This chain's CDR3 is CASSIASGSPYNEQFF. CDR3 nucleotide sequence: TGTGCCAGTAGTATCGCTAGCGGGAGTCCCTACAATGAGCAGTTCTTC.

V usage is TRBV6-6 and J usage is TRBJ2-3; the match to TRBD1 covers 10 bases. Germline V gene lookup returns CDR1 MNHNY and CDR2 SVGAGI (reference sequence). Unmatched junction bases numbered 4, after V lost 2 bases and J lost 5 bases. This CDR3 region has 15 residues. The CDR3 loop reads CASSYGQGVGDTQYF. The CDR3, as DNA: TGTGCCAGCAGTTACGGACAGGGGGTTGGAGATACGCAGTATTTT.

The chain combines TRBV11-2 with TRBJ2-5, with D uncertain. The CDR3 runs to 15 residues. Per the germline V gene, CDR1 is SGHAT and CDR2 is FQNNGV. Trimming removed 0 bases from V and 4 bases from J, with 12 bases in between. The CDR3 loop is CASSLDPLPRETQYF. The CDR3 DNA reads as TGTGCCAGCAGCTTAGATCCGCTCCCCAGAGAGACCCAGTACTTC. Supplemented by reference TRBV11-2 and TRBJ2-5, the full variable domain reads EAGVAQSPRYKIIEKRQSVAFWCNPISGHATLYWYQQILGQGPKLLIQFQNNGVVDDSQLPKDRFSAERLKGVDSTLKIQPAKLEDSAVYLCASSLDPLPRETQYFGPGTRLLVL.